This record covers a single TCR beta chain. The target antigen is unknown. Germline-derived CDR1 and CDR2 are LGHNA and YSLEER. The CDR3 covers 16 residues. After removal of 0 bases from V and 5 bases from J, the junction contained 6 bases not matched to a gene. This record comes from a study of cytomegalovirus exposure and HLA in healthy donors. Regarding the study as a whole: A later analysis linked a missense DCLRE1C variant to TCR beta V- and J-gene trimming. Some V segments (TRBV6-2 and TRBV6-3 among them) were excluded as indistinguishable. Among CMV-associated TCR beta chains, most appeared HLA-restricted in a later analysis.

PCR involved 60 Vbeta and 13 Jbeta primers. TCRdb's copy holds only in-frame clones and misses some; the assay was immunoSEQ multiplex PCR. The table for this sample gives approximately 77,000 clones. This receptor was taken from a man aged 30 to 39 in good health and CMV-seronegative. The chain employs TRBV4-3 and TRBJ2-1; 8 positions agree with TRBD2. The sequenced sample consisted of PBMCs. The CDR3 protein is CASSQESSGGDNEQFF. The CDR3 DNA sequence: TGCGCCAGCAGCCAAGAAAGCAGCGGGGGCGACAATGAGCAGTTCTTC.